One and the same sample provided the 11 T cell receptor beta chains below, sequenced in a study of T-cell reconstitution after alpha-beta-depleted transplantation in children. Unique molecular identifiers were used to barcode this TCRbeta library. TCRdb reprocessed the PCR reads via MiXCR and lists one record per CDR3 protein. The sample contains 450,000 to 550,000 distinct CDR3 sequences, 10% to 12% of which appear only once. The sample in question was PBMCs, mostly from graft donor cells, obtained 180 days after TCRalphabeta/CD19-depleted stem cell transplant. These receptors all stem from a female patient aged 2-9 years who had a stem cell transplant for aplastic anemia, so the T cells may come from the graft donor.

The gene calls are TRBV28 and TRBJ2-2; 7 nucleotides line up with TRBD2. Germline loops: CDR1 MDHEN, CDR2 SYDVKM. The CDR3 has 18 amino acids. V shed 2 bases, J shed 7 bases, and the junction held 16 bases outside the gene matches. CDR3 DNA: TGTGCCAGCAGTTTACCCCTCGAGGTGCGGGAGAGAGGCGGGGAGCTGTTTTTT. Residues: CASSLPLEVRERGGELFF.

This clonotype was seen ten or more times. V usage is TRBV20-1 and J usage is TRBJ2-7; possibly TRBD2 for D (6 bases). Trimming pared 1 base from V and 2 bases from J, leaving 9 bases between. In germline, CDR1 is DFQATT, CDR2 SNEGSKA (reference sequence). The CDR3 is made up of 13 amino acids. CDR3 amino acids: CSARAAGPYEQYF. The DNA for the CDR3 is TGCAGTGCTAGAGCAGCGGGCCCCTACGAGCAGTACTTC.

This chain links TRBV20-1 with TRBJ1-5; D might be TRBD1 (6 bases). V shed 5 bases and J shed 7 bases, with 12 bases lying between them. The CDR3 contains 12 residues. The germline CDR1 and CDR2 sequences are DFQATT and SNEGSKA (reference sequence). CDR3 amino acids: CSALGGGQPQHF. The CDR3 DNA sequence: TGCAGTGCTCTAGGGGGTGGCCAGCCCCAGCATTTT.

This chain uses TRBV9 with TRBJ1-2, with 8 bases identical to TRBD1. This CDR3 spans 14 amino acids. Germline trimming cut 0 bases from V and 7 bases from J; bases unmatched to any gene: 5. Looked up from germline, CDR1 is SGDLS and CDR2 is YYNGEE. CDR3: CASSVAGRGLGYTF. CDR3 bases: TGTGCCAGCAGCGTAGCTGGCAGGGGGCTTGGCTACACCTTC. Complete variable domain (other parts from reference TRBV9 and TRBJ1-2): DSGVTQTPKHLITATGQRVTLRCSPRSGDLSVYWYQQSLDQGLQFLIQYYNGEERAKGNILERFSAQQFPDLHSELNLSSLELGDSALYFCASSVAGRGLGYTFGSGTRLTVV.

V gene TRBV6-1 combines with J gene TRBJ2-7; no clear D. V lost 4 bases and J lost 3, with 10 bases in between. Germline lookup yields CDR1 MNHNS and CDR2 SASEGT. CDR3 size: 13 residues. This CDR3 reads CASSGSPSYEQYV. The DNA of the CDR3 is TGTGCCAGCAGTGGAAGTCCCAGCTACGAGCAGTACGTC.

The genes are TRBV5-6 and TRBJ1-1, with 8 nucleotides matching TRBD1. The CDR3 sequence is 15 residues long. The junction had 5 bases not matched to a gene; V was cut back by 3 bases and J by 1 base. CDR1 is SGHDT, CDR2 YYEEEE, per germline. This CDR3 reads CASSWTGWGNTEAFF. Here the CDR3 DNA reads TGTGCCAGCAGCTGGACAGGGTGGGGGAACACTGAAGCTTTCTTT.

This rearrangement joins TRBV7-8 to TRBJ2-1, with D possibly matching TRBD1 (7 bases). With 2 bases removed from V and 6 bases from J, the gap between germline ends came to 23 bases. The CDR3 has 18 amino acids. Germline-derived CDR1 and CDR2 are SGHVS and FQNEAQ. DNA of the CDR3: TGTGCCAGCAGCTTATATGGCAATCGGGGGCCAGGGGGCAATGAGCAGTTCTTC. As protein: CASSLYGNRGPGGNEQFF.

The genes are TRBV5-1 and TRBJ1-2, with TRBD1 matching 10 bases. The CDR3 has 16 amino acids. With V trimmed by 4 bases and J by 4 bases, 10 bases remained unmatched. Germline assignment: CDR1 SGHRS and CDR2 YFSETQ. DNA for the CDR3: TGCGCCAGCAGCCTCTCCATGACAGGGGGCGGCTATGGCTACACCTTC. Protein sequence: CASSLSMTGGGYGYTF.

This chain uses TRBV7-9 with TRBJ2-1; D gene ambiguous. The CDR3 extends over 13 amino acids. With 7 bases removed from V and 9 bases from J, the gap between germline ends came to 16 bases. CDR1 and CDR2 (germline): SEHNR, FQNEAQ (reference sequence). CDR3 loop: CASTIGPILEQFF. The DNA for the CDR3 is TGTGCCAGCACCATTGGACCAATTCTTGAGCAGTTCTTC.

CDR3 region: CASSQESRVDYGYTF. In DNA, the CDR3 is TGCGCCAGCAGCCAAGAGTCCAGGGTTGACTATGGCTACACCTTC. The rearrangement links TRBV4-3 to TRBJ1-2; a possible D gene is TRBD1 (5 bases). The CDR3 length is 15 residues. The germline V gene has CDR1 LGHNA and CDR2 YSLEER. V was trimmed by 0 bases and J by 3 bases, leaving 11 bases between them.

This chain's CDR3 is CASSLITGVYNEQFF. The CDR3 bases are TGTGCCAGCAGTCTAATAACCGGAGTTTACAATGAGCAGTTCTTC. The chain uses TRBV5-6 and TRBJ2-1; D ambiguous. The CDR3 covers 15 residues. The V end was cut by 5 bases, the J end by 4 bases, with 16 bases between. CDR1 is SGHDT, CDR2 YYEEEE, per germline.